These T cell receptor beta chains were read from a single sample in a study of blood T cell repertoires in COVID-19. The protocol was immunoSEQ multiplex PCR, while the TCRdb copy is restricted to in-frame clones and leaves out a portion. In the table there are around 220,000 clones, 84% of which are singletons. Sequenced material: PBMCs or T cells enriched from blood (not recorded which). These receptor sequences come from a woman in her thirties or forties who had recovered from COVID-19. Both conserved end residues are part of each CDR3. The D gene is left open where the match is weak.

J: TRBJ2-7
D: .
V: TRBV2
CDR3: CASTALSGSTYEQYF

J: TRBJ1-1
D: TRBD1
V: TRBV2
CDR3: CASSSRTGGGTEAFF

J: TRBJ2-4
D: .
V: TRBV5-6
CDR3: CASSSAGILAKNIQYF

J: TRBJ2-1
D: TRBD2
V: TRBV19
CDR3: CASSNGLVDEQFF

J: TRBJ2-7
D: TRBD1
V: TRBV15
CDR3: CATSREVTGGYEQYF

J: TRBJ1-2
D: .
V: TRBV6-5
CDR3: CASRLVPTGNYGYTF

J: TRBJ2-6
D: .
V: TRBV2
CDR3: CARNAGSGANVLTF

J: TRBJ1-1
D: .
V: TRBV6-5
CDR3: CATSYLGHTYEAFF

J: TRBJ2-2
D: TRBD2
V: TRBV5-4
CDR3: CASSSATSGTGELFF

J: TRBJ2-3
D: .
V: TRBV9
CDR3: CASSVGHEADTQYF

J: TRBJ2-1
D: TRBD2
V: TRBV4-2
CDR3: CASSQEGGDYSYNEQFF

J: TRBJ2-7
D: TRBD1
V: TRBV29-1
CDR3: CSVGGDRRSYEQYF

J: TRBJ2-2
D: .
V: TRBV7-9
CDR3: CASSPRLGSAGELFF

J: TRBJ2-5
D: .
V: TRBV5-4
CDR3: CASSLEEETQYF

J: TRBJ1-5
D: .
V: TRBV21-1
CDR3: CASSKGREDRVSQPQHF

J: TRBJ1-5
D: TRBD1
V: TRBV5-5
CDR3: CASSRGQGGNQPQHF

J: TRBJ2-1
D: TRBD2
V: TRBV10-2
CDR3: CASLNREVQGEQFF

J: TRBJ1-1
D: .
V: TRBV5-6
CDR3: CASSLYRRGGAFF

J: TRBJ1-5
D: .
V: TRBV28
CDR3: CASSLTDSINQPQHF

J: TRBJ1-6
D: .
V: TRBV7-9
CDR3: CASSASQAYNSPLHF

J: TRBJ2-3
D: TRBD1
V: TRBV5-8
CDR3: CASSLGRTGADTQYF

J: TRBJ1-2
D: TRBD1
V: TRBV19
CDR3: CASSTGTGDYGYTF

J: TRBJ2-1
D: .
V: TRBV18
CDR3: CASSPPELGGYEQFF

J: TRBJ2-7
D: .
V: TRBV27
CDR3: CASSSYGAGAPSSYEQYF

J: TRBJ2-3
D: TRBD2
V: TRBV3-1/TRBV3-2
CDR3: CASSPLAGGDTQYF

J: TRBJ2-1
D: .
V: TRBV7-9
CDR3: CASRKGQGEYNEQFF

J: TRBJ2-5
D: TRBD1
V: TRBV6-5
CDR3: CASRPGQAEQETQYF

J: TRBJ1-2
D: .
V: TRBV7-6
CDR3: CASSLIGGRSNYGYTF

J: TRBJ1-5
D: TRBD1
V: TRBV19
CDR3: CASIPRGGQGNQPQHF

J: TRBJ1-2
D: .
V: TRBV28
CDR3: CASSLRNGYTF

J: TRBJ1-2
D: .
V: TRBV12-3/TRBV12-4
CDR3: CASSFWGEYGYTF

J: TRBJ2-1
D: TRBD2
V: TRBV29-1
CDR3: CSVEEWAGGGNEQFF

J: TRBJ2-5
D: TRBD2
V: TRBV9
CDR3: CASSTREGNQETQYF

J: TRBJ2-3
D: TRBD2
V: TRBV7-6
CDR3: CASSTTASGPKTQYF

J: TRBJ1-1
D: TRBD1
V: TRBV10-2
CDR3: CASAGTANTEAFF

J: TRBJ2-5
D: TRBD1
V: TRBV19
CDR3: CASRKGAKETQYF

J: TRBJ2-7
D: .
V: TRBV27
CDR3: CASSLSAPKGFGDEQYF

J: TRBJ1-6
D: .
V: TRBV30
CDR3: CAWTPGPTNSPLHF

J: TRBJ1-1
D: .
V: TRBV6-5
CDR3: CASSYRGRGGTEAFF

J: TRBJ2-2
D: .
V: TRBV15
CDR3: CATSRAPGESGELFF

J: TRBJ1-3
D: TRBD1
V: TRBV11-3
CDR3: CASSFPKGASGNTIYF

J: TRBJ1-2
D: .
V: TRBV6-5
CDR3: CASRLPGSLYGYTF

J: TRBJ2-3
D: .
V: TRBV7-2
CDR3: CASSFLSSTDTQYF

J: TRBJ2-7
D: .
V: TRBV5-4
CDR3: CASSRVGGGWKEQYF

J: TRBJ2-1
D: TRBD2
V: TRBV29-1
CDR3: CSVVLYGSGRNNEQFF

J: TRBJ1-2
D: .
V: TRBV19
CDR3: CASSPGWTYGYTF

J: TRBJ1-2
D: .
V: TRBV10-3
CDR3: CAIRNPTGQYGYTF

J: TRBJ1-1
D: TRBD1
V: TRBV20-1
CDR3: CSASRAGGRYTEAFF